This TCR beta chain was recovered during a study of resident and recirculating memory T cells in vitiligo. Background on the study: Shave-biopsy epidermis from lesional and nonlesional skin was sequenced alongside PBMCs. General study findings and limits: No single dominant TCR clone appeared; lesion clonality varied.

V was clipped by 5 bases and J by 7 bases, with 9 bases between them. CDR1 is SGHNT and CDR2 is YENEEA in the germline V gene. This CDR3 has 12 residues. The protocol was immunoSEQ multiplex PCR, while the TCRdb copy is restricted to in-frame clones and leaves out a portion. The sample shows 40,000 to 50,000 clones, nearly 95% of them seen only once. About this clone itself: Its matching antigen is unknown.

The gene calls are TRBV11-3 and TRBJ2-1; no firm D call. This clonotype was sampled from a male donor with vitiligo. Sample: blood. This chain's CDR3 is CASSRGWNEQFF. Here the CDR3 DNA reads TGTGCCAGCAGCCGAGGTTGGAATGAGCAGTTCTTC.